A single sample gave rise to the 7 T cell receptor beta chains below, sequenced in a study of early T cells in non-severe SARS-CoV-2 infection. TCRdb independently ran MiXCR on the 5' RACE reads; one entry per CDR3 protein. The sample holds just under 60,000 distinct CDR3 sequences; more than 7.5% are singletons and the top ten take roughly 3.5%. Source material: whole blood. The receptors shown here come from an adult who was a healthcare worker with PCR-confirmed SARS-CoV-2 infection or an uninfected control (not recorded which).

This clonotype occurred many times. The genes are TRBV28 and TRBJ1-5, with D hard to call. The CDR3 is made up of 12 amino acids. Deletions cut 9 bases from V and 2 bases from J, with 8 bases between. Germline V gene lookup returns CDR1 MDHEN and CDR2 SYDVKM. CDR3 sequence: CASGEGNQPQHF. The CDR3 DNA sequence: TGTGCCAGTGGTGAGGGCAATCAGCCCCAGCATTTT.

This clonotype was observed at least ten times. CDR3: CSVVRGNQPQHF. In DNA, the CDR3 is TGCAGTGTAGTTCGCGGCAATCAGCCCCAGCATTTT. The rearrangement uses TRBV20-1 and TRBJ1-5; D not resolved. The CDR3 totals 12 residues. Germline V gene data show CDR1 as DFQATT and CDR2 as SNEGSKA (reference sequence). Trimming took off 7 bases at V and 2 bases at J, with 9 bases between the two ends.

The table lists this clonotype with many counts. The chain links TRBV29-1 to TRBJ1-5; unclear D gene. Germline loops: CDR1 SQVTM, CDR2 ANQGSEA. The CDR3 extends over 16 amino acids. V gave up 0 bases and J gave up 4 bases, with 16 bases separating them. CDR3 coding DNA: TGCAGCGTTGAAGAGGGGTTGGGGTTTAGGAATCAGCCCCAGCATTTT. This encodes CSVEEGLGFRNQPQHF. The variable domain in full, with the rest retrieved from reference TRBV29-1 and TRBJ1-5, is SAVISQKPSRDICQRGTSLTIQCQVDSQVTMMFWYRQQPGQSLTLIATANQGSEATYESGFVIDKFPISRPNLTFSTLTVSNMSPEDSSIYLCSVEEGLGFRNQPQHFGDGTRLSIL.

This clonotype was counted at least ten times. The V gene is TRBV20-1, the J gene TRBJ2-1; D may be TRBD2 (5 bases). This CDR3 has 16 residues. Trimming removed 6 bases at V and 0 bases at J, with 18 bases between. The germline gives CDR1 DFQATT, CDR2 SNEGSKA (reference sequence). CDR3 sequence: CSAPTRLGSSYNEQFF. The CDR3 nucleotides read TGCAGTGCCCCCACCCGACTGGGGAGCTCCTACAATGAGCAGTTCTTC.

This clonotype has at least ten counts. V and J are TRBV18 and TRBJ2-1; TRBD2 aligns across 10 bases. Unmatched junction bases numbered 12, after V lost 6 bases and J lost 7 bases. This CDR3 has 16 residues. CDR1 is KGHSH, CDR2 LQKENI, per germline. The CDR3 region is CASSPPGTSVRNEQFF. For the CDR3, the DNA is TGTGCCAGCTCCCCCCCCGGGACTAGCGTTCGGAATGAGCAGTTCTTC.

This clonotype was observed a few times. The chain carries TRBV11-2 and TRBJ2-1, with D perhaps TRBD1 (5 bases). This CDR3 has 14 amino acids. Trimming removed 4 bases at V and 4 bases at J, with 11 bases between. From germline, CDR1 is SGHAT and CDR2 FQNNGV. CDR3 sequence (DNA): TGTGCCAGCAGCTCGGTGGCAGGGTACAATGAGCAGTTCTTC. Amino acid sequence: CASSSVAGYNEQFF.

The chain has TRBV7-9 and TRBJ2-1; D is unresolved. Germline V gene lookup returns CDR1 SEHNR and CDR2 FQNEAQ (reference sequence). V lost 8 bases and J lost 6, with 17 bases in between. The CDR3 covers 14 residues. This CDR3 reads CASLRREVSNEQFF. Here the CDR3 DNA reads TGTGCCAGCCTACGCCGTGAGGTGAGCAATGAGCAGTTCTTC.